This T cell receptor beta chain was sequenced for a study of T-cell memory formation after mild COVID-19. The germline V and J ends were trimmed by 5 bases and 8 bases, with 15 bases remaining between them. The CDR3 totals 13 residues. CDR1 is MNHEY and CDR2 is SMNVEV in the germline V gene (reference sequence). TCRdb fed the 5' RACE reads into MiXCR, producing one record per CDR3 protein. The sample holds hundreds of thousands of distinct CDR3 sequences, about a fifth seen once. As concerns this clonotype: Its cognate antigen is unknown.

Overall study findings and caveats: Nothing showed for sure that second-wave clones peaking on day 37 were SARS-CoV-2 specific. CD4+ contracting clones were mainly CM and EM; CD8+ ones, EMRA. The study detected some responding clones in pre-infection memory, suggesting cross-reactive memory joined.

The receptor's source is an adult woman who had mild COVID-19 (a few samples of this study predate the infection). Cell type and time point are not known. The rearrangement joins TRBV27 to TRBJ1-2; possible D gene TRBD1, 6 bases. The sequenced material came from PBMCs or a T cell subset sorted from them (not recorded which). CDR3 in amino acids: CASSGSGTRGYTF. CDR3 sequence (DNA): TGTGCCAGCAGTGGCTCCGGGACACGCGGCTACACCTTC.